This passage covers 2 T cell receptor beta chains from one sample sequenced in a study of blood T cell repertoires in COVID-19. Only in-frame clones appear in the TCRdb table, and some are missing; sequencing was by immunoSEQ multiplex PCR. This table holds around 200,000 clones, around 87% found once. Specimen: peripheral blood. The source is a man aged 35-49 years with active or convalescent COVID-19.

The genes are TRBV10-2 and TRBJ2-5, with D possibly matching TRBD2 (7 bases). CDR3 length equals 15 residues. Germline V gene sequence: CDR1 WSHSY, CDR2 SAAADI. V was shortened by 0 bases and J by 5 bases, with 13 bases between the two germline ends. CDR3 in DNA: TGCGCCAGCAGTGAGTCAGAGAGGGGGGGGGAGACCCAGTACTTC. Translated: CASSESERGGETQYF.

This chain joins TRBV21-1 and TRBJ2-7; whether TRBD1, the table's D call, matches the DNA was not checked. TRBV21-1 is a pseudogene segment. CDR3 length: 18 amino acids. The CDR3 sequence is CASSKELDRGRVVHEQYF. The CDR3 DNA reads as TGTGCCAGCAGCAAAGAGTTGGACAGGGGGCGAGTTGTACACGAGCAGTACTTC.